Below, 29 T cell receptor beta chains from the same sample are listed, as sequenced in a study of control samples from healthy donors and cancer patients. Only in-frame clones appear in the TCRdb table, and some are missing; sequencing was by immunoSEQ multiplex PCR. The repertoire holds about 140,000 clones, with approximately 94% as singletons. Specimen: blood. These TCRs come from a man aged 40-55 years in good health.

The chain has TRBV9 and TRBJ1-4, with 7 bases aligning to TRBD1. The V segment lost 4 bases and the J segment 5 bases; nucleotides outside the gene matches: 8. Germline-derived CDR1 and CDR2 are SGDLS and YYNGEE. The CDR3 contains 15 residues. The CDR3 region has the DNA TGTGCCAGCAGCTCTCACAGGGGTTTGAATGAAAAACTGTTTTTT. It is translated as CASSSHRGLNEKLFF.

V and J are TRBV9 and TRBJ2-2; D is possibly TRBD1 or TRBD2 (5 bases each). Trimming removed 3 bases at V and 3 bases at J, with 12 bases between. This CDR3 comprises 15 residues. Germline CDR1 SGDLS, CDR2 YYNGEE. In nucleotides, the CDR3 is TGTGCCAGCAGCGGCCCCCCGGGGCACACCGGGGAGCTGTTTTTT. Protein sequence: CASSGPPGHTGELFF. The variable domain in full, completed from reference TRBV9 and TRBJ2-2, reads DSGVTQTPKHLITATGQRVTLRCSPRSGDLSVYWYQQSLDQGLQFLIQYYNGEERAKGNILERFSAQQFPDLHSELNLSSLELGDSALYFCASSGPPGHTGELFFGEGSRLTVL.

The chain's CDR3 is CASSLGTALFGYTF. The CDR3 nucleotides read TGTGCCAGCAGCCTCGGGACAGCTTTATTTGGCTACACCTTC. The V call is TRBV5-4, the J call TRBJ1-2, with 7 positions matching TRBD1. The CDR3 totals 14 residues. Trimming removed 4 bases from V and 7 bases from J; junction bases left unmatched: 10. From germline, CDR1 is SGHNT and CDR2 YYREEE (reference sequence). The complete variable domain, with remaining parts taken from reference TRBV5-4 and TRBJ1-2, reads ETGVTQSPTHLIKTRGQQVTLRCSSQSGHNTVSWYQQALGQGPQFIFQYYREEENGRGNFPPRFSGLQFPNYSSELNVNALELDDSALYLCASSLGTALFGYTFGSGTRLTVV.

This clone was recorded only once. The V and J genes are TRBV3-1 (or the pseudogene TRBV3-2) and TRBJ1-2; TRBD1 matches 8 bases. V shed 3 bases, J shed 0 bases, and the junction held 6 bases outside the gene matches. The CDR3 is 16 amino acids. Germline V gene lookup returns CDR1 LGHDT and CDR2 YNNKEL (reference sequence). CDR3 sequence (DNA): TGTGCCAGCAGCCAGGACAGGGTTCGAGCTAACTATGGCTACACCTTC. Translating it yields CASSQDRVRANYGYTF.

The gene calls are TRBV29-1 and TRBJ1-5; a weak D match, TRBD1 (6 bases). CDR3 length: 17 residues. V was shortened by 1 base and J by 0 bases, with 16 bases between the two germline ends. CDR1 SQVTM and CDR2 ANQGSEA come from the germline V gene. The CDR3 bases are TGCAGCGTTGAAGGAAGGGGGGGACGGGATAGCAATCAGCCCCAGCATTTT. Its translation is CSVEGRGGRDSNQPQHF. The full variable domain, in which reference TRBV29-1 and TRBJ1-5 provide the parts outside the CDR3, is SAVISQKPSRDICQRGTSLTIQCQVDSQVTMMFWYRQQPGQSLTLIATANQGSEATYESGFVIDKFPISRPNLTFSTLTVSNMSPEDSSIYLCSVEGRGGRDSNQPQHFGDGTRLSIL.

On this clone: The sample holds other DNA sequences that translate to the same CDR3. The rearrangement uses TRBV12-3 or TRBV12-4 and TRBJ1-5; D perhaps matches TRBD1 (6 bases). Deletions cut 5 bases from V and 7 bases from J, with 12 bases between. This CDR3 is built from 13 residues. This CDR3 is CASSPTGNQPQHF. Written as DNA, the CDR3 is TGTGCCAGCAGTCCAACAGGGAACCAGCCCCAGCATTTT.

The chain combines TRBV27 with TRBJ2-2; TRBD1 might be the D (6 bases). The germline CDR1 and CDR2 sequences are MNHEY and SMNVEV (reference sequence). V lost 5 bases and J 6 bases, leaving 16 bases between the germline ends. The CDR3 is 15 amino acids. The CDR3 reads CASSPRGVDAGELFF. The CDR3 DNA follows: TGTGCCAGCAGTCCCAGGGGTGTGGATGCCGGGGAGCTGTTTTTT.

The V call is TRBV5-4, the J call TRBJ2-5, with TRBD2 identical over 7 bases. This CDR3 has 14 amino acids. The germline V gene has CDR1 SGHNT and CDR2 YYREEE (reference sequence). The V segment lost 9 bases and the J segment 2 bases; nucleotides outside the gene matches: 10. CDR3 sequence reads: CAIAAGPVQETQYF. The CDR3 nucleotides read TGTGCCATCGCAGCGGGACCGGTTCAAGAGACCCAGTACTTC.

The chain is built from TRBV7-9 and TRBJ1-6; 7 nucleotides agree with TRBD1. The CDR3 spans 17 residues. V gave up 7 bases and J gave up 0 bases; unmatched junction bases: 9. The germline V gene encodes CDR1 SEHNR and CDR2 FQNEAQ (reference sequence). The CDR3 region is CASTTVQGSSYNSPLHF. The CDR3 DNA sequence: TGTGCCAGCACCACGGTACAGGGGAGCTCCTATAATTCACCCCTCCACTTT.

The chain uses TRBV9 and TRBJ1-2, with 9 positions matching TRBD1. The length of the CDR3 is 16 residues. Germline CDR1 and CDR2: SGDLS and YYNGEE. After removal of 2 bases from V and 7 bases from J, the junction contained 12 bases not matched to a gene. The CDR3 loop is CASSVSGTGWLGGYTF. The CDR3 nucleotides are TGTGCCAGCAGCGTCTCCGGGACAGGGTGGTTGGGTGGCTACACCTTC.

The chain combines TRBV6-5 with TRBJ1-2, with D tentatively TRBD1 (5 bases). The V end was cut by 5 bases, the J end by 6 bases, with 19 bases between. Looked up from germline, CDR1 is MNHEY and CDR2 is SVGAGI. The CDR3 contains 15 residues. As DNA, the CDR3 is TGTGCCAGCAGTCAACCCGGGACGCCGAGGGATGGCTACACCTTC. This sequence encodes CASSQPGTPRDGYTF.

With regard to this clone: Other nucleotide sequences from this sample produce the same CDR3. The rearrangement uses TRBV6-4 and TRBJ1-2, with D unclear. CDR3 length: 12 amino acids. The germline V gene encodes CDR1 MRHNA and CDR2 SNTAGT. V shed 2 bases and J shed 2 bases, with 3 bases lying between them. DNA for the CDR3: TGTGCCAGCAGTGACAGGAACTATGGCTACACCTTC. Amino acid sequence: CASSDRNYGYTF.

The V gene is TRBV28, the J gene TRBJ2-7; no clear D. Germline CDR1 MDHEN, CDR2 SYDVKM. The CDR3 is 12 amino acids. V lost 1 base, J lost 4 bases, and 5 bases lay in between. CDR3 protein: CASSLSEYEQYF. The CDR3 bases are TGTGCCAGCAGTTTATCAGAGTACGAGCAGTACTTC.

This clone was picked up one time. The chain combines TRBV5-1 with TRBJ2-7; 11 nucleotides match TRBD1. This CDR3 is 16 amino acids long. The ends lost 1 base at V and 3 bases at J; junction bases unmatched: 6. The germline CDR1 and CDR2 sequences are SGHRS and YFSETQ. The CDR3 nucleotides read TGCGCCAGCAGCTTGACAACCGGGACAGGGGGCTACGAGCAGTACTTC. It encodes CASSLTTGTGGYEQYF.

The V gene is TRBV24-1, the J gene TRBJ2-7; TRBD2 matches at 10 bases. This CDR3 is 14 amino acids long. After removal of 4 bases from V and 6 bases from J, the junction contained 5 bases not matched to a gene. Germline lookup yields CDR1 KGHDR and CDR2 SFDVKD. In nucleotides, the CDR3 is TGTGCCACCAGTGACCCTGGGACTAGCGCCGAGCAGTACTTC. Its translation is CATSDPGTSAEQYF.

In nucleotides, the CDR3 is TGTGCCAGCAGCTTTCCTCCGGGACAGGGAGTGGGAGATACGCAGTATTTT. Its translation: CASSFPPGQGVGDTQYF. The chain uses TRBV5-4 and TRBJ2-3, with 9 bases that match TRBD1. V dropped 2 bases and J dropped 5; count of bases not matched to a gene: 12. CDR3 length: 17 residues. CDR1 is SGHNT, CDR2 YYREEE, per germline (reference sequence).

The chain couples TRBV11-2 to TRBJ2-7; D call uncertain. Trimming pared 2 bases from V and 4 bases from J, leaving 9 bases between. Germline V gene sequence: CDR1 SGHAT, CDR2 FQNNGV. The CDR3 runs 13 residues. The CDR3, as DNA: TGTGCCAGCAGCTTATTTGGCGGATACGAGCAGTACTTC. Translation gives CASSLFGGYEQYF.

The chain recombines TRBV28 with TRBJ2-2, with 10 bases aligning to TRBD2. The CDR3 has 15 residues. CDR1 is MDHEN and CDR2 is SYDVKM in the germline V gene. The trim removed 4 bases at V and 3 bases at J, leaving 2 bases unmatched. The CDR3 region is CASSSSGSHTGELFF. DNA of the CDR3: TGTGCCAGCAGTTCTAGCGGGAGCCACACCGGGGAGCTGTTTTTT. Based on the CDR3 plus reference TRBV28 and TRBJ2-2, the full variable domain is DVKVTQSSRYLVKRTGEKVFLECVQDMDHENMFWYRQDPGLGLRLIYFSYDVKMKEKGDIPEGYSVSREKKERFSLILESASTNQTSMYLCASSSSGSHTGELFFGEGSRLTVL.

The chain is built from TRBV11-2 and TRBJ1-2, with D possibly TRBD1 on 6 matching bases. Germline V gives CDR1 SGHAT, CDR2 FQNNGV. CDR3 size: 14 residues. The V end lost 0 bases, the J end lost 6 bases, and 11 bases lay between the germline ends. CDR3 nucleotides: TGTGCCAGCAGCTTAGAGTGGACAGACCATGGCTACACCTTC. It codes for CASSLEWTDHGYTF. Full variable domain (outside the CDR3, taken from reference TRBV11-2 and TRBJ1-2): EAGVAQSPRYKIIEKRQSVAFWCNPISGHATLYWYQQILGQGPKLLIQFQNNGVVDDSQLPKDRFSAERLKGVDSTLKIQPAKLEDSAVYLCASSLEWTDHGYTFGSGTRLTVV.

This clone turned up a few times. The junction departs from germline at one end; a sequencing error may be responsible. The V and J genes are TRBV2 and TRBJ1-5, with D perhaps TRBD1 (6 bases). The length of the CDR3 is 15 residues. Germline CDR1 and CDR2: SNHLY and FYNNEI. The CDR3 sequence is CASSNQGLSDQPQHF. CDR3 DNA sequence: TGTGCCAGCAGTAATCAGGGGCTTAGCGATCAGCCCCAGCATTTT.

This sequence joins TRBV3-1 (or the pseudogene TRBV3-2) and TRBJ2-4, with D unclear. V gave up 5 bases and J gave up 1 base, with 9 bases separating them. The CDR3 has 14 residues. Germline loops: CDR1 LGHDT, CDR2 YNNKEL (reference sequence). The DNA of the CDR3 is TGTGCCAGCAGCAGAAATTCCGCCAAAAACATTCAGTACTTC. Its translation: CASSRNSAKNIQYF.

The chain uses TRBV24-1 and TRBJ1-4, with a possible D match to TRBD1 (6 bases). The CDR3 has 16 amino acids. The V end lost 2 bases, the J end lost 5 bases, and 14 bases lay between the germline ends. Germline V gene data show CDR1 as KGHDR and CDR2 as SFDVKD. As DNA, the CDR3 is TGTGCCACCAGTGATTCGGGGACAACTTCAAATGAAAAACTGTTTTTT. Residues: CATSDSGTTSNEKLFF.

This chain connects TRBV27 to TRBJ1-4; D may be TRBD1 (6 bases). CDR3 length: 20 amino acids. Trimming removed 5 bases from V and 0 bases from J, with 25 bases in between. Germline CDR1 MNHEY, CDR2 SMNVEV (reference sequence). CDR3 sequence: CASSKGQPNLYLATNEKLFF. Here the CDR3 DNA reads TGTGCCAGCAGTAAAGGACAGCCGAATCTTTATCTTGCAACTAATGAAAAACTGTTTTTT.

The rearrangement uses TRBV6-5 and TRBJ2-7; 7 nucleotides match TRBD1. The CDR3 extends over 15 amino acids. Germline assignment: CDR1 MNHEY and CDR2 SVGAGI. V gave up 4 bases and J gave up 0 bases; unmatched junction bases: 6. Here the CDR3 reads CASSLMGQSSYEQYF. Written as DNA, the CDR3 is TGTGCCAGCAGTTTAATGGGACAGAGCTCCTACGAGCAGTACTTC.

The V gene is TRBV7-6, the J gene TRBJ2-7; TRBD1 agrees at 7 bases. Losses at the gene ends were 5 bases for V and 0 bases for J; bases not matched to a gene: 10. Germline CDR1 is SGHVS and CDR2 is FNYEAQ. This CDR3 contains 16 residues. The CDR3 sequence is CASSAGTASISYEQYF. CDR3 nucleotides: TGTGCCAGCAGCGCAGGGACAGCCTCGATCTCCTACGAGCAGTACTTC.

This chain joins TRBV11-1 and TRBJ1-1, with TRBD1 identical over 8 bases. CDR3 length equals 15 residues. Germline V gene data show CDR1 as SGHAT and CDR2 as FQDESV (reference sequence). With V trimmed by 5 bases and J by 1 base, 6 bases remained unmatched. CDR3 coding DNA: TGTGCCAGCAGCAAAAGGACAGGGAAGAACACTGAAGCTTTCTTT. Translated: CASSKRTGKNTEAFF.

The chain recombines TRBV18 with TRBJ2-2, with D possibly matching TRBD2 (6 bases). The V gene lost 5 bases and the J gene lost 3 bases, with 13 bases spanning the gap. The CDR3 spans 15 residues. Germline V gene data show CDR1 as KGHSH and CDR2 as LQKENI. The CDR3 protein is CASSERVSHTGELFF. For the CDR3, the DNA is TGTGCCAGCTCAGAGCGGGTCTCTCACACCGGGGAGCTGTTTTTT.

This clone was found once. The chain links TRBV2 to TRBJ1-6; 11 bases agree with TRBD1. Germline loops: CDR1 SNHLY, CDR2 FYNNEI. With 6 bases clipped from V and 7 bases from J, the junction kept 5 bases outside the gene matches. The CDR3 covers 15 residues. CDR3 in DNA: TGTGCCAGCAGAGGACAGGGGGCCGCGAATTCACCCCTCCACTTT. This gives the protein CASRGQGAANSPLHF.

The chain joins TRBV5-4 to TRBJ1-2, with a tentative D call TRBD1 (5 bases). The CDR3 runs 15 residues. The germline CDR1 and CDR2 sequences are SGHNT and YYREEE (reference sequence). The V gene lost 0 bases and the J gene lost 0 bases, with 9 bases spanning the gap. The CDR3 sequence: CASSLASGPNYGYTF. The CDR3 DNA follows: TGTGCCAGCAGCTTGGCGTCAGGGCCTAACTATGGCTACACCTTC.